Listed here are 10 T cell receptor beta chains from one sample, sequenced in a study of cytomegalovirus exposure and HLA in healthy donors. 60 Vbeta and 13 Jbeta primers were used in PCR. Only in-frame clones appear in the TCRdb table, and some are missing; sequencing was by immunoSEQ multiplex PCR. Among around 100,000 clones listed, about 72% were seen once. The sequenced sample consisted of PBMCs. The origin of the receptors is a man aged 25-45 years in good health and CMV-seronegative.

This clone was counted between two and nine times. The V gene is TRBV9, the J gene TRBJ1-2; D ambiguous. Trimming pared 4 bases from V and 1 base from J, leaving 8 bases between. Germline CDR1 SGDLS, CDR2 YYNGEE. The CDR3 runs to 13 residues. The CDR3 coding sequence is TGTGCCAGCAGCCCCCGGGATAACTATGGCTACACCTTC. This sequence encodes CASSPRDNYGYTF. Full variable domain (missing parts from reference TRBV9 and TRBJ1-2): DSGVTQTPKHLITATGQRVTLRCSPRSGDLSVYWYQQSLDQGLQFLIQYYNGEERAKGNILERFSAQQFPDLHSELNLSSLELGDSALYFCASSPRDNYGYTFGSGTRLTVV.

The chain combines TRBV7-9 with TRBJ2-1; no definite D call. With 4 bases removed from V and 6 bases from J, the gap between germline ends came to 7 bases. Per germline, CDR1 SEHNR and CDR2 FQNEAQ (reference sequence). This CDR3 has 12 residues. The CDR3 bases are TGTGCCAGCAGCTACCAGATCAATGAGCAGTTCTTC. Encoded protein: CASSYQINEQFF.

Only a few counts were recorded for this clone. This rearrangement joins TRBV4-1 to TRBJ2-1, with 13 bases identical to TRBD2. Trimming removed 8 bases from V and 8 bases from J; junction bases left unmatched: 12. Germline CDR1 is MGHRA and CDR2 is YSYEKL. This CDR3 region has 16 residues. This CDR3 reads CASENIGTSGKDEQFF. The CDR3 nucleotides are TGCGCCAGCGAAAATATCGGGACTAGCGGGAAGGATGAGCAGTTCTTC.

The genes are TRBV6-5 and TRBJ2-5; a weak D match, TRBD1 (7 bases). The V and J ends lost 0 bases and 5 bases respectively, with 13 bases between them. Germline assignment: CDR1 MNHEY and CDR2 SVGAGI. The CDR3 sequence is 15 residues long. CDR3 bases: TGTGCCAGCAGTTACTCGGGGCCAGGGGGGGAGACCCAGTACTTC. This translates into CASSYSGPGGETQYF.

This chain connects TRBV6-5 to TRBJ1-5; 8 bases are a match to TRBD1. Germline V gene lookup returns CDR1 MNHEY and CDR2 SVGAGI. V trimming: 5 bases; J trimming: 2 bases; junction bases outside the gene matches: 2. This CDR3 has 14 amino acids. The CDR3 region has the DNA TGTGCCAGCAGTAACAGGGGGGGCAATCAGCCCCAGCATTTT. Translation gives CASSNRGGNQPQHF.

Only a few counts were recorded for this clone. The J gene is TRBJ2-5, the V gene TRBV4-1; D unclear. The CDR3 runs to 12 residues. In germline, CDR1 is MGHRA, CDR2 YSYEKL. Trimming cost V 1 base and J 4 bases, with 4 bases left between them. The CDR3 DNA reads TGCGCCAGCAGCCAAGTCCTAGAGACCCAGTACTTC. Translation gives CASSQVLETQYF.

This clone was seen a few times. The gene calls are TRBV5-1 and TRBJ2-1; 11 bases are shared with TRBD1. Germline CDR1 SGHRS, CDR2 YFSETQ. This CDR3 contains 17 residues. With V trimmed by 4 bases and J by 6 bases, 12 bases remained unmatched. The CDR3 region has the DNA TGCGCCAGCAGCCCCGGTGGGGGGACAGGGGGATTCAATGAGCAGTTCTTC. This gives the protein CASSPGGGTGGFNEQFF.

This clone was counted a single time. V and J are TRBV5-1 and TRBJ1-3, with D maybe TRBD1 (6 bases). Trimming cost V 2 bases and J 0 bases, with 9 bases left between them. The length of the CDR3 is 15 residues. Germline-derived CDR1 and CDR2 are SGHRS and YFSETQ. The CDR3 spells CASSLGQSSGNTIYF. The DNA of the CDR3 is TGCGCCAGCAGCTTAGGACAGAGCTCTGGAAACACCATATATTTT.

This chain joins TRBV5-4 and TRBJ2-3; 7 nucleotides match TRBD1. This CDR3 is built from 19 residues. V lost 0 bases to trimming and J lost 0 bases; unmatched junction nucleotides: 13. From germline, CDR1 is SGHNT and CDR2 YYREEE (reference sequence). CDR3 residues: CASSLGPMKTGSSTDTQYF. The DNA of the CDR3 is TGTGCCAGCAGCTTGGGCCCTATGAAGACAGGGTCTAGCACAGATACGCAGTATTTT.

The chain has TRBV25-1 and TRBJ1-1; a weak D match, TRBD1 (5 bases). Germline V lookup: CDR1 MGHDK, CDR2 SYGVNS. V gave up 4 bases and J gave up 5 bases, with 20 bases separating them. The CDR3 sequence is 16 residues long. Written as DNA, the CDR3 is TGTGCCAGCAGTGCCTCACCCGCGGGGGGTATGACTGAAGCTTTCTTT. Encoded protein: CASSASPAGGMTEAFF.